This TCR beta chain was recovered during a study of CD8+ T cells in alopecia areata (dated by TCRdb to 2016 to 2019). Regarding the research as a whole: Treated patients were enrolled in an open-label pilot trial of oral tofacitinib, 5 to 10 mg twice daily, for moderate-to-severe alopecia areata. Tofacitinib was given for 6 to 18 months, followed by 6 months of follow-up off drug to assess delayed response and recurrence. The SALT score, which quantifies the percentage of affected scalp surface area, was used to measure disease severity in treated patients. In both human patients and the C3H/HeJ mouse model, the study applied high-throughput TCRbeta sequencing to look at T cell clonal expansion in alopecia areata. In humans, TCRbeta sequencing was performed on scalp tissue and on sorted CD4+ and CD8+ peripheral blood T cells from healthy controls and from patients with patchy or totalis/universalis alopecia areata. Biopsies were taken from tofacitinib-treated patients at baseline and again at 4 and 24 weeks into treatment, and several of those patients also had a later scalp biopsy. Scalp clonality was compared across normal scalp (n=4), patchy alopecia areata scalp (n=8), and alopecia totalis/universalis scalp (n=8). RNA was obtained with the PAXgene miRNA kit for fixed scalp, the miRNeasy kit for PBMCs, and the RNeasy kit for mouse skin. immunoSEQ multiplex PCR using 35 Vbeta forward primers and 13 Jbeta reverse primers was used to amplify TCRbeta CDR3 regions.

The treatment or condition label on this specimen signifies: oral pan-JAK inhibitor, 5-10 mg twice daily. Peripheral blood and lesional scalp punch biopsies were obtained from patients with alopecia areata. PBMCs were separated by density centrifugation and stained for CD3, CD4 and CD8, after which CD4+ and CD8+ T cells were sorted on a FACSAria. The library was produced with the immunoSEQ multiplex PCR assay. To provide template for TCR sequencing, every sample had RNA extracted and reverse transcribed into cDNA. First-strand cDNA was synthesized using SuperScript III with a 2:1 mix of oligo-dT and random hexamers. A synthetic immune receptor repertoire was used to gauge amplification bias, and whatever bias remained was removed computationally. The published analysis was carried out like this. Raw reads were preprocessed to remove errors, and CDR3 was defined according to IMGT conventions as the region from the conserved cysteine to phenylalanine. Clonality was computed by normalizing Shannon entropy by log2 of the number of productive unique TCRs and subtracting the result from 1. Whether scalp clones were CD4 or CD8 was inferred by matching scalp TCRbeta sequences against CD4 and CD8 repertoires sorted from blood. Entries here come from immuneACCESS through TCRdb and include only in-frame sequences with V and J called. Some clones fail to appear in such tables; in the studies checked, an unresolved V gene covers under half of the shortfall, and the cause of the remainder is unknown. V and J calls and clone size are as listed in that table; D and trimming were resolved from the DNA. For this sample the table gives about 100,000 clones, of which approximately 63% were detected only once. The ten biggest clones cover around 17% of the sample.

General findings and caveats noted by the study authors: Scalp TCR repertoire analysis is complicated because resident alphabeta T cells in normal human skin are also sequenced, whereas mouse skin is dominated by gammadelta T cells. Lesional scalp, especially in alopecia totalis/universalis, showed higher clonality and more expanded CD8+ clones than normal scalp, suggesting antigenic drive. TCR sequences shared between patients were less clear than in mice, possibly partly because of HLA diversity in the patient population. Tofacitinib significantly lowered scalp clonality and the number of expanded CD8+ clones among the top 100 scalp clones. During tofacitinib treatment, many expanded lesional clones remained in scalp and blood, and this persistence may partly explain relapse after treatment is stopped. Because the treated cohort was small and included a single nonresponder, larger studies are needed to assess links between baseline CD8+ expansion and response.

The CDR3 sequence holds 14 residues, the cysteine and phenylalanine included. Solely the CDR3 DNA is kept, with 42 bases framed from the first base. The germline V gene provides CDR1 MGHRA and CDR2 YSYEKL. Clipping removes 1 base from V and 4 bases from J, with 3 as the unmatched junction base count. A remark on this clone: Its antigen is still unknown. Base qualities are missing; no much larger clone stands one base away.

This receptor chain uses TRBV4-1 and TRBJ1-1, and 7 bases in between align with TRBD1. The receptor was isolated from a human donor with alopecia areata. Material: CD8+ T cells sorted from blood, obtained at approximately week 60, from a patient treated with tofacitinib. The CDR3 here reads CASSQVQGTTEAFF. Read as DNA, the sequence is TGCGCCAGCAGCCAAGTACAGGGGACCACTGAAGCTTTCTTT.